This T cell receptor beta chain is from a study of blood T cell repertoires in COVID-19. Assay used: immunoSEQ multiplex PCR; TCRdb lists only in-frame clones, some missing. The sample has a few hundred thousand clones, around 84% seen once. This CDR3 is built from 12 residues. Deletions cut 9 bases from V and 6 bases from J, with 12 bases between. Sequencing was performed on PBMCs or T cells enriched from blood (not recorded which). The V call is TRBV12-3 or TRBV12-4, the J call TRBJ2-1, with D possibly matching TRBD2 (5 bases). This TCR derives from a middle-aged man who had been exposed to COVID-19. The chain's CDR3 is CASSTSSNEQFF. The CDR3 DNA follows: TGTGCCAGTTCAACTAGTTCCAATGAGCAGTTCTTC.